This T cell receptor (beta chain) comes out of a study of Graves' ophthalmopathy and Graves' hyperthyroidism. Study outcomes and limitations: Using 13 signatures, a model distinguished ophthalmopathy from stable hyperthyroidism, reaching around 90% sensitivity and approximately 84% specificity. In blood appeared most of the expanded thyroid clonotypes whose frequency exceeded 0.001.

The sample holds a few counts of this clonotype. Its antigen is unknown. V was pared by 0 bases and J by 1 base, with 21 bases between. Germline-derived CDR1 and CDR2 are SQVTM and ANQGSEA. This CDR3 is built from 18 residues. Transcripts of RNA were the source for amplifying TCR beta CDR3 regions. RT-PCR in the first round used HTBI primers; a second-round multiplex PCR followed. TCRdb re-called the multiplex PCR reads through MiXCR, storing one row per CDR3 protein. This sample has 900,000 to 1,200,000 distinct CDR3 sequences, with 35% to 40% found just once. Only newly diagnosed hyperthyroidism patients aged 18 to 65, with under 2 months' duration, were enrolled. In this cohort, patients with other autoimmune diseases, uncontrolled infections, pregnancy or lactation were excluded.

The source material was peripheral blood or thyroid tissue (not recorded which). The sequence was obtained from an adult man with Graves' hyperthyroidism. The V call is TRBV29-1, the J call TRBJ1-2; TRBD1 might be the D (6 bases). The CDR3 DNA is TGCAGCGTTGAAGACGGCCGGAAAGGGGGTGGCAATAACTATGGCTACACCTTC. Its translation: CSVEDGRKGGGNNYGYTF.